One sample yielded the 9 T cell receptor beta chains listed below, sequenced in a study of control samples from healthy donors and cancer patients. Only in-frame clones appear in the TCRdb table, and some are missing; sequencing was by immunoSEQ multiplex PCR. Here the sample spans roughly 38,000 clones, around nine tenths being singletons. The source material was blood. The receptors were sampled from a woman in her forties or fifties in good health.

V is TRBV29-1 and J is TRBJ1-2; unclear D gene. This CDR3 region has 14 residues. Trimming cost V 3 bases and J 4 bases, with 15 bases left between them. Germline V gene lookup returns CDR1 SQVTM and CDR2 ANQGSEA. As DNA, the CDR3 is TGCAGCGTTGATGTTGCGGAATCCTTCTATGGCTACACCTTC. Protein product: CSVDVAESFYGYTF.

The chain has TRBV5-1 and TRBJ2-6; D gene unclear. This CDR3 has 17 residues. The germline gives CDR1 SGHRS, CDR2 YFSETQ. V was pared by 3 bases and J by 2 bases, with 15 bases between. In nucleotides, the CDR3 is TGCGCCAGCAGCTATACCACAACAGCCACTGGGGCCAACGTCCTGACTTTC. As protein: CASSYTTTATGANVLTF.

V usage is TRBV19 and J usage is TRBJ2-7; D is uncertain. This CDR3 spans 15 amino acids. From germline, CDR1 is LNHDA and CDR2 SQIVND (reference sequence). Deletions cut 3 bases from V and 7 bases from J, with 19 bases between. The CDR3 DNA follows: TGTGCCAGTAGTATCGGGCAGTTTACTACGAGGGAGCAGTACTTC. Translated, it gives CASSIGQFTTREQYF.

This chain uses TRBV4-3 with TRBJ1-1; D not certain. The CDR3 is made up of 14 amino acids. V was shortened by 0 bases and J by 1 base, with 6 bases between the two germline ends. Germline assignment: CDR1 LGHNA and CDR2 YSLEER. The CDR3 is CASSQESQNTEAFF. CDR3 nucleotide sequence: TGCGCCAGCAGCCAAGAGTCGCAGAACACTGAAGCTTTCTTT.

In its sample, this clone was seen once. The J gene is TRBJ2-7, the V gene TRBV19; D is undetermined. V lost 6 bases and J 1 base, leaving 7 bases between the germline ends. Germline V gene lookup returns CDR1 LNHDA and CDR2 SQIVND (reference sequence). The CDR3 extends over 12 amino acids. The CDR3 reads CASSPSSYEQYF. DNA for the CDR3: TGTGCCAGTAGCCCCTCTTCCTACGAGCAGTACTTC. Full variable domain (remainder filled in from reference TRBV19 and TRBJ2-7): DGGITQSPKYLFRKEGQNVTLSCEQNLNHDAMYWYRQDPGQGLRLIYYSQIVNDFQKGDIAEGYSVSREKKESFPLTVTSAQKNPTAFYLCASSPSSYEQYFGPGTRLTVT.

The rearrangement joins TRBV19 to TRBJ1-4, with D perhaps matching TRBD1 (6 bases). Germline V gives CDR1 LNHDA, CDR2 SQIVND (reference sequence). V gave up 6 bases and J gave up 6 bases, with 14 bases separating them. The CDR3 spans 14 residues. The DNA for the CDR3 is TGTGCCAGTAGGAAACAGGGCTCGGATGAAAAACTGTTTTTT. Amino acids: CASRKQGSDEKLFF.

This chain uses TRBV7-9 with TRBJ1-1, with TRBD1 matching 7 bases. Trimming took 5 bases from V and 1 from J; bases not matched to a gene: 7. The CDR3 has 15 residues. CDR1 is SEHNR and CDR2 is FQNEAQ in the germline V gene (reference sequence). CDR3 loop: CASSPLTGWNTEAFF. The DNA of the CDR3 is TGTGCCAGCAGCCCCCTGACAGGGTGGAACACTGAAGCTTTCTTT. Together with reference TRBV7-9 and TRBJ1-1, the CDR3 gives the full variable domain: DTGVSQNPRHKITKRGQNVTFRCDPISEHNRLYWYRQTLGQGPEFLTYFQNEAQLEKSRLLSDRFSAERPKGSFSTLEIQRTEQGDSAMYLCASSPLTGWNTEAFFGQGTRLTVV.

In nucleotides, the CDR3 is TGTGCCAGCAGCTCAGACAGGAACACTGAAGCTTTCTTT. It specifies CASSSDRNTEAFF. J is TRBJ1-1 and V is TRBV7-8, with D maybe TRBD1 (5 bases). The germline V gene has CDR1 SGHVS and CDR2 FQNEAQ. V was cut by 4 bases and J by 1 base, with 7 bases left in between. This CDR3 region has 13 residues.

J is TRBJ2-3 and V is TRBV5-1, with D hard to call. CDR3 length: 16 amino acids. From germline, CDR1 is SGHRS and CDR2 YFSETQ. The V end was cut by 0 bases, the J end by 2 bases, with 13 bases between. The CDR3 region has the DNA TGCGCCAGCAGCTTGGCTTCGGCATCGGACACAGATACGCAGTATTTT. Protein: CASSLASASDTDTQYF.